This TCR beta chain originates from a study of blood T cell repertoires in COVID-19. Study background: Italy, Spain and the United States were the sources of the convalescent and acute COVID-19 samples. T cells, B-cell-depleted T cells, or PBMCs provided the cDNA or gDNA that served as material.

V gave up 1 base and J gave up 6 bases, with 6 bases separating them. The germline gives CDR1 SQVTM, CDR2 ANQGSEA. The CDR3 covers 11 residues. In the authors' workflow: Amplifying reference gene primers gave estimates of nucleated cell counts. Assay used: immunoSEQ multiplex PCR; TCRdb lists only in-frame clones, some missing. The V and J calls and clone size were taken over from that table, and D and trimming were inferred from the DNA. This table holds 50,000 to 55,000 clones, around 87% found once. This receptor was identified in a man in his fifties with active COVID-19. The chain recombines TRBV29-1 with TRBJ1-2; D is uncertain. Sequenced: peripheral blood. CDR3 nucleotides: TGCAGCGTTGAAGGGGGAGATGGCTACACCTTC. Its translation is CSVEGGDGYTF.